One sample yielded the 22 T cell receptor beta chains listed below, sequenced in a study of blood T cell repertoires in COVID-19. The data were produced by immunoSEQ multiplex PCR, yet TCRdb's version contains in-frame clones alone and is incomplete. The repertoire has 450,000 or so clones, 80% to 90% of them found once; the top ten carry 0.8% to 1%. Sequencing input: peripheral blood. Source of these receptors: a man between 18 and 35 years old with COVID-19, enrolled during active disease.

This clone was counted a single time. The chain employs TRBV19 and TRBJ2-2; 7 bases match TRBD1. The CDR3 has 14 amino acids. Germline assignment: CDR1 LNHDA and CDR2 SQIVND (reference sequence). The V and J ends lost 6 bases and 4 bases, in that order; junction bases with no gene match: 5. The CDR3: CASRRDRSTGELFF. For the CDR3, the DNA is TGTGCCAGTAGGAGGGACAGAAGCACCGGGGAGCTGTTTTTT.

The gene calls are TRBV25-1 and TRBJ1-1; 7 nucleotides match TRBD1. Germline CDR1 and CDR2: MGHDK and SYGVNS. The CDR3 spans 14 residues. Germline trimming cut 8 bases from V and 4 bases from J; bases unmatched to any gene: 10. The CDR3 protein is CASSGTGQPTEAFF. CDR3 nucleotide sequence: TGTGCCAGCTCTGGAACGGGACAGCCCACTGAAGCTTTCTTT. The full variable domain, rest sourced from reference TRBV25-1 and TRBJ1-1, is EADIYQTPRYLVIGTGKKITLECSQTMGHDKMYWYQQDPGMELHLIHYSYGVNSTEKGDLSSESTVSRIRTEHFPLTLESARPSHTSQYLCASSGTGQPTEAFFGQGTRLTVV.

The chain has TRBV12-3 or TRBV12-4 and TRBJ2-1; D might be TRBD2 (6 bases). This CDR3 comprises 11 residues. The ends were cut back, 8 bases at V and 12 bases at J, with 14 bases in the middle. The CDR3 is CASSLSGLQFF. DNA of the CDR3: TGTGCCAGCTCCCTATCGGGACTGCAGTTCTTC.

This sequence joins TRBV16 and TRBJ1-2; tentative D call: TRBD1 (5 bases). Trimming removed 3 bases at V and 6 bases at J, with 8 bases between. The CDR3 contains 12 residues. CDR1 is KGHSY, CDR2 FQNENV, per germline. Written as DNA, the CDR3 is TGTGCCAGCAGCCACGGCAGGGATGGCTACACCTTC. Translation gives CASSHGRDGYTF.

The chain employs TRBV24-1 and TRBJ2-1, with D possibly TRBD1 on 7 matching bases. The CDR3 runs to 17 residues. Germline assignment: CDR1 KGHDR and CDR2 SFDVKD. V lost 4 bases and J 6 bases, leaving 21 bases between the germline ends. This chain's CDR3 is CATSEGTWTGGVNEQFF. CDR3 DNA sequence: TGTGCCACCAGTGAGGGAACTTGGACAGGAGGGGTCAATGAGCAGTTCTTC.

V is TRBV7-6 and J is TRBJ2-2, with 8 bases identical to TRBD2. Trimming removed 5 bases from V and 1 base from J; junction bases left unmatched: 6. Germline-derived CDR1 and CDR2 are SGHVS and FNYEAQ. This CDR3 contains 16 residues. The CDR3 sequence is CASSPVSGENTGELFF. CDR3 in DNA: TGTGCCAGCAGCCCAGTTAGCGGGGAGAACACCGGGGAGCTGTTTTTT.

The rearrangement uses TRBV27 and TRBJ1-2, with a possible D match to TRBD1 (5 bases). Per the germline V gene, CDR1 is MNHEY and CDR2 is SMNVEV (reference sequence). The CDR3 is made up of 13 amino acids. V lost 2 bases, J lost 7 bases, and 11 bases lay in between. CDR3 residues: CASSLGQGTGYTF. The CDR3 coding sequence is TGTGCCAGCAGTTTAGGTCAGGGAACTGGCTACACCTTC.

This chain connects TRBV19 to TRBJ2-7, with 11 bases fitting TRBD2. The CDR3 runs to 14 residues. Losses at the gene ends were 6 bases for V and 2 bases for J; bases not matched to a gene: 3. The germline V gene encodes CDR1 LNHDA and CDR2 SQIVND (reference sequence). CDR3 DNA sequence: TGTGCCAGTAGGGATAGCGGGAGGGCCTACGAGCAGTACTTC. It is translated as CASRDSGRAYEQYF.

The chain employs TRBV5-5 and TRBJ2-7; tentative D call: TRBD1 (5 bases). The CDR3 sequence is 15 residues long. Looked up from germline, CDR1 is SGHKS and CDR2 is YYEKEE (reference sequence). The germline V and J ends were trimmed by 0 bases and 0 bases, with 10 bases remaining between them. DNA of the CDR3: TGTGCCAGCAGCTTGGGTGGCAGGGACTCCTACGAGCAGTACTTC. It codes for CASSLGGRDSYEQYF.

This chain connects TRBV24-1 to TRBJ2-6; 7 bases are shared with TRBD1. Looked up from germline, CDR1 is KGHDR and CDR2 is SFDVKD. Trimming at V came to 2 bases and at J to 1 base, leaving 4 bases not matched to a gene. This CDR3 has 17 amino acids. The CDR3 region is CATSDSTGSSGANVLTF. Here the CDR3 DNA reads TGTGCCACCAGTGATTCGACAGGGAGTTCTGGGGCCAACGTCCTGACTTTC.

The V gene is TRBV28, the J gene TRBJ1-5; a weak D match, TRBD1 (5 bases). The CDR3 length is 15 residues. Deletions cut 1 base from V and 4 bases from J, with 11 bases between. Germline loops: CDR1 MDHEN, CDR2 SYDVKM. DNA of the CDR3: TGTGCCAGCAGTTTATTACAATCAGGGAATCAGCCCCAGCATTTT. Translation: CASSLLQSGNQPQHF.

The V and J genes are TRBV13 and TRBJ1-2; 8 nucleotides line up with TRBD1. The germline V gene encodes CDR1 PRHDT and CDR2 FYEKMQ (reference sequence). The V segment lost 5 bases and the J segment 4 bases; nucleotides outside the gene matches: 9. The CDR3 totals 15 residues. DNA of the CDR3: TGTGCCAGCAGCCGGGACAGGCCTGGATTCTATGGCTACACCTTC. Protein sequence: CASSRDRPGFYGYTF.

The J gene is TRBJ1-6, the V gene TRBV11-3; 9 bases are shared with TRBD1. Germline V gene data show CDR1 as SGHNT and CDR2 as YENEEA. The CDR3 is 15 residues long. With 2 bases clipped from V and 6 bases from J, the junction kept 2 bases outside the gene matches. The CDR3 loop reads CASSLRGQGNSPLHF. CDR3 bases: TGTGCCAGCAGCTTAAGGGGACAGGGTAATTCACCCCTCCACTTT.

The chain joins TRBV24-1 to TRBJ2-3; the match to TRBD2 covers 7 bases. Losses at the gene ends were 6 bases for V and 6 bases for J; bases not matched to a gene: 5. CDR3 length equals 13 residues. From germline, CDR1 is KGHDR and CDR2 SFDVKD. In nucleotides, the CDR3 is TGTGCCACCAGTAACGCGGGAGCCGATACGCAGTATTTT. Its protein product is CATSNAGADTQYF.

V is TRBV12-2 and J is TRBJ2-1; the table gives TRBD2 as D, unverified against the DNA. TRBV12-2 corresponds to a pseudogene. The CDR3 has 14 amino acids. The CDR3 is CASRLAGSFYEQFF. DNA for the CDR3: TGTGCAAGTCGCTTAGCGGGGAGCTTTTATGAGCAGTTCTTC.

The chain joins TRBV5-1 to TRBJ1-2; D gene unclear. The V gene's germline CDR1 is SGHRS and CDR2 YFSETQ. The V and J ends lost 2 bases and 6 bases respectively, with 11 bases between them. The CDR3 length is 13 residues. In DNA, the CDR3 is TGCGCCAGCAGCTTTGGGGTCGGGGATGGCTACACCTTC. Its translation: CASSFGVGDGYTF.

This clone showed up just a few times. The chain carries TRBV9 and TRBJ2-2, with D possibly matching TRBD2 (6 bases). Looked up from germline, CDR1 is SGDLS and CDR2 is YYNGEE. This CDR3 contains 15 residues. The ends were cut back, 0 bases at V and 6 bases at J, with 12 bases in the middle. This chain's CDR3 is CASSVATSKAGELFF. For the CDR3, the DNA is TGTGCCAGCAGCGTAGCAACTAGCAAGGCCGGGGAGCTGTTTTTT.

This clone was recorded only once. The CDR3 DNA reads as TGTGCCAGCAGCTTAGTCGGGGGTTCCATCACAGATACGCAGTATTTT. The encoded protein is CASSLVGGSITDTQYF. The rearrangement links TRBV11-2 to TRBJ2-3; D is possibly TRBD2 (6 bases). From germline, CDR1 is SGHAT and CDR2 FQNNGV. The CDR3 totals 16 residues. Deletions cut 1 base from V and 2 bases from J, with 13 bases between.

The chain has TRBV11-2 and TRBJ2-7; 8 bases are a match to TRBD2. V gave up 1 base and J gave up 1 base; unmatched junction bases: 6. The length of the CDR3 is 16 residues. Germline values: CDR1 SGHAT, CDR2 FQNNGV. CDR3 amino acids: CASSLGVRGGSYEQYF. The CDR3, as DNA: TGTGCCAGCAGCTTAGGCGTCCGGGGGGGATCCTACGAGCAGTACTTC. Using reference TRBV11-2 and TRBJ2-7 for the parts outside the CDR3, the full variable domain is EAGVAQSPRYKIIEKRQSVAFWCNPISGHATLYWYQQILGQGPKLLIQFQNNGVVDDSQLPKDRFSAERLKGVDSTLKIQPAKLEDSAVYLCASSLGVRGGSYEQYFGPGTRLTVT.

This clone has only one observation. V is TRBV4-1 and J is TRBJ2-1; 10 nucleotides agree with TRBD2. After removal of 4 bases from V and 7 bases from J, the junction contained 4 bases not matched to a gene. The CDR3 has 14 amino acids. Germline assignment: CDR1 MGHRA and CDR2 YSYEKL. The CDR3 loop is CASSLASGRNEQFF. The CDR3 DNA follows: TGCGCCAGCAGCCTTGCTAGCGGGAGAAATGAGCAGTTCTTC.

This clone was picked up a small number of times. V usage is TRBV6-5 and J usage is TRBJ1-2; TRBD1 matches at 8 bases. The V segment lost 11 bases and the J segment 8 bases; nucleotides outside the gene matches: 13. Per the germline V gene, CDR1 is MNHEY and CDR2 is SVGAGI. The CDR3 is 13 residues long. The CDR3 DNA sequence: TGTGCCTCCCTCGGAGGACAGGGCTCAGGCTACACCTTC. This translates into CASLGGQGSGYTF.

V and J are TRBV7-9 and TRBJ2-1; perhaps TRBD2 as D (7 bases). This CDR3 has 18 residues. Germline V gene lookup returns CDR1 SEHNR and CDR2 FQNEAQ (reference sequence). V was clipped by 5 bases and J by 3 bases, with 23 bases between them. CDR3 bases: TGTGCCAGCAGCCCTTATGGGGGGGCTGGGACCTACTACAATGAGCAGTTCTTC. It encodes CASSPYGGAGTYYNEQFF.